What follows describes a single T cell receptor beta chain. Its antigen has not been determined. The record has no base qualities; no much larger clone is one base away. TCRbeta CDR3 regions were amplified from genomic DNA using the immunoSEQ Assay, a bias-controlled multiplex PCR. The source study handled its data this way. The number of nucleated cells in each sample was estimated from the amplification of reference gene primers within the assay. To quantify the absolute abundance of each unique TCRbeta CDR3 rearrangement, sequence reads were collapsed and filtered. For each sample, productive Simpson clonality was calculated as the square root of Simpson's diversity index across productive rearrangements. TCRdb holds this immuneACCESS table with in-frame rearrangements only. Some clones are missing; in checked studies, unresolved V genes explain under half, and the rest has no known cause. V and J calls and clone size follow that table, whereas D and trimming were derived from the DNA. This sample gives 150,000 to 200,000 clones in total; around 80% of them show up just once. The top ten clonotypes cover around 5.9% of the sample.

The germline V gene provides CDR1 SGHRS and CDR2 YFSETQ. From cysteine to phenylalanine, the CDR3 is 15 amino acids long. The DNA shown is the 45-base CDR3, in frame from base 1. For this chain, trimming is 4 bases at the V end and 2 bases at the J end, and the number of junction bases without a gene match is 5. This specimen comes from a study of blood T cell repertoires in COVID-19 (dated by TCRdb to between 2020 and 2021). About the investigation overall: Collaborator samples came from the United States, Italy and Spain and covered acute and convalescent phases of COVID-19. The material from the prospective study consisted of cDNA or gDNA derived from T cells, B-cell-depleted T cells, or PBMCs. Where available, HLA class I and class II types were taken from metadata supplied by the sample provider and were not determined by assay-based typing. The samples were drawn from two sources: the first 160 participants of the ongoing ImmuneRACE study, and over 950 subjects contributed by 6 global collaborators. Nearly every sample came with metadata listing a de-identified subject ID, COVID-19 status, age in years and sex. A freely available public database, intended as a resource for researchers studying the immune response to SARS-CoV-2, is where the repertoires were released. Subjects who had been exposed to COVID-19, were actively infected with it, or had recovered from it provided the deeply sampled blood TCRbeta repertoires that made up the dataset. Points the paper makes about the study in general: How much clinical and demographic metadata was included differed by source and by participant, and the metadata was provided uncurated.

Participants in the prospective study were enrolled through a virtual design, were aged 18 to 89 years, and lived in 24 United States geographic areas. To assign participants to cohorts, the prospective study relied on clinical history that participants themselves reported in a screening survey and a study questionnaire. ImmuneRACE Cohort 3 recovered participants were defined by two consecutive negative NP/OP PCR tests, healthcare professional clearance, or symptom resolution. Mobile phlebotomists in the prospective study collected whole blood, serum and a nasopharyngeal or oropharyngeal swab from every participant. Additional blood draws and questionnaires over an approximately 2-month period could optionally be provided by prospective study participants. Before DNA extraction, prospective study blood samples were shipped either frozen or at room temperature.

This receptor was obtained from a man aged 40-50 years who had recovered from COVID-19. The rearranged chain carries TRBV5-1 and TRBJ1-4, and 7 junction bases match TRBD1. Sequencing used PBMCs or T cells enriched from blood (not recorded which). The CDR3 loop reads CASSPTGATNEKLFF. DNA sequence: TGCGCCAGCAGCCCAACAGGGGCTACTAATGAAAAACTGTTTTTT. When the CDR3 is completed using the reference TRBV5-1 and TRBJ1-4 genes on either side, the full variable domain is KAGVTQTPRYLIKTRGQQVTLSCSPISGHRSVSWYQQTPGQGLQFLFEYFSETQRNKGNFPGRFSGRQFSNSRSEMNVSTLELGDSALYLCASSPTGATNEKLFFGSGTQLSVL.